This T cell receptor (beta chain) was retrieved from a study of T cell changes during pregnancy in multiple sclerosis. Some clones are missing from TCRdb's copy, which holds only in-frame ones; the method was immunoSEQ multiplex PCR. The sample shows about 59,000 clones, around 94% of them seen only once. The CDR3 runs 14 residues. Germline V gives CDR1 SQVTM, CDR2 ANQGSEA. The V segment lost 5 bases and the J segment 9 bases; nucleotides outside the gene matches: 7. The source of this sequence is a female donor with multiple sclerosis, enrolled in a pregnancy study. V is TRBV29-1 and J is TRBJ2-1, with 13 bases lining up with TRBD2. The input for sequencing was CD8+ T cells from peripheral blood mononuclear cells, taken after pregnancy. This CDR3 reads CSVPGLAGFGEQFF. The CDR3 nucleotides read TGCAGCGTTCCGGGACTAGCGGGATTCGGTGAGCAGTTCTTC.